Here is one T cell receptor beta chain with its context. PCR was performed a second time for about 6 to 12 cycles using a sample-barcoded 5' primer and a J-beta primer mix. One entry per CDR3 protein, called by TCRdb with MiXCR from the 5' RACE reads. The sample lists just under 550,000 distinct CDR3 sequences, 24% occurring once. Trimming removed 0 bases at V and 0 bases at J, with 12 bases between. Germline V gene data show CDR1 as LGHDT and CDR2 as YNNKEL (reference sequence). The CDR3 has 17 residues. The sample originates from a study of blood T cells in healthy people across ages. These same records also appear under a second study, on T cells of mothers and their children. Turning to that study: A few healthy Caucasian mothers gave samples, and so did their six children. Related mother-child pairs shared slightly more overlap than unrelated pairs, but the difference was non-significant.

This rearrangement joins TRBV3-1 to TRBJ1-5; D is unresolved. Sequencing was done on a sample of blood. The TCR sequence derives from a boy between 10 and 17 years old in good health. The CDR3 here is CASSQEKTSHSNQPQHF. DNA of the CDR3: TGTGCCAGCAGCCAAGAGAAGACATCTCATAGCAATCAGCCCCAGCATTTT.